This passage covers 4 T cell receptor beta chains from one sample sequenced in a study of Ad26.COV2.S vaccination and SARS-CoV-2 variants. Here immunoSEQ multiplex PCR was the method, and the copy in TCRdb shows in-frame clones only, minus some. The sample has 440,000 or so clones; roughly 88% are singletons. The treatment here: 15 to 20 received Ad26.COV2.S at low or high dose, single or two shots; about five received placebo; per-sample allocation not given. Sampling happened 63 days after the first vaccine or placebo injection. The sequencing here drew on peripheral blood, taken in a trial of Ad26.COV2.S vaccine versus placebo. The receptors were sampled from a person aged 18 to 65 who received the Ad26.COV2.S COVID-19 vaccine or a placebo.

The chain carries TRBV6-5 and TRBJ2-7, with a weak D call TRBD1 (5 bases). CDR1 is MNHEY, CDR2 SVGAGI, per germline. Trimming stripped 7 bases from V and 3 bases from J, with 13 bases between. The CDR3 runs to 13 residues. The CDR3: CASTRQLSYEQYF. Written as DNA, the CDR3 is TGTGCCAGCACGAGACAGCTAAGCTACGAGCAGTACTTC.

This clone is a singleton in its sample. This sequence joins TRBV6-2 or TRBV6-3 and TRBJ2-7, with a possible D match to TRBD2 (6 bases). Trimming shortened V by 2 bases and J by 6 bases, and 14 bases separated the two germline ends. Germline V lookup: CDR1 MNHEY, CDR2 SVGEGT. This CDR3 has 14 amino acids. Here the CDR3 DNA reads TGTGCCAGCAGTTACCTGCAGGAGGGAGGCGAGCAGTACTTC. It encodes CASSYLQEGGEQYF.

A note on this clone: Relative to the germline gene, one junction end is altered; a read error may explain this. V gene TRBV4-1 combines with J gene TRBJ1-5; 7 bases line up with TRBD1. This CDR3 region has 19 residues. CDR1 is MGHRA, CDR2 YSYEKL, per germline. The DNA of the CDR3 is TGCGCCAGCAGCCAAGATTGGGACAGTGCTCAAGCAATCAATCAGCTCCAGCATTTT. Protein product: CASSQDWDSAQAINQLQHF.

The V call is TRBV19, the J call TRBJ2-1; D not certain. V lost 3 bases to trimming and J lost 6 bases, with 15 bases between them. The CDR3 is 15 amino acids. From germline, CDR1 is LNHDA and CDR2 SQIVND (reference sequence). The CDR3 nucleotides read TGTGCCAGTAGTATTGGAACTAACCACCGCAATGAGCAGTTCTTC. The encoded protein is CASSIGTNHRNEQFF.